This TCR beta chain emerged from a study of Graves' ophthalmopathy and Graves' hyperthyroidism. RNA transcripts were the source from which TCR beta CDR3 regions were amplified. Following a first-round RT-PCR that used HTBI primers, a second-round multiplex PCR was carried out. One entry per CDR3 protein, called by TCRdb with MiXCR from the multiplex PCR reads. The repertoire holds about 1.2 million distinct CDR3 sequences, with approximately 35% as singletons. Remarks on this clonotype: Its antigen is undetermined. A single base separates this from a much larger clone, so it may be a read error.

Newly diagnosed, the hyperthyroidism patients had under 2 months' duration and were aged 18 to 65. Serum thyroxine and TRAb, along with clinical symptoms, thyroid ultrasound and orbital computed tomography, were what diagnosis relied on. Findings and limits, study-wide: In blood appeared most of the expanded thyroid clonotypes whose frequency exceeded 0.001. Ophthalmopathy and stable hyperthyroidism were discriminated by a 13-signature model, with roughly 86% sensitivity and under 84% specificity.

The CDR3 runs to 13 residues. CDR1 and CDR2 from the germline V gene are MNHNS and SASEGT. The V segment lost 7 bases and the J segment 12 bases; nucleotides outside the gene matches: 14. The sequencing sample was made of peripheral blood or thyroid tissue (not recorded which). The sequence came from an adult man with Graves' hyperthyroidism. The chain combines TRBV6-1 with TRBJ1-2; TRBD1 aligns across 7 bases. This CDR3 is CASKSDRVGGHTF. For the CDR3, the DNA is TGTGCCAGCAAAAGTGACAGGGTGGGGGGCCACACCTTC.